These 30 T cell receptor beta chains share one sample of origin, sequenced in a study of OX40 agonist ivuxolimab in advanced cancers. Repertoires were generated with immunoSEQ multiplex PCR, while TCRdb's copy carries only in-frame clones and drops some. The data show fewer than 30,000 clones, with around nine tenths seen just once and about a fifth held by the top ten. This specimen consisted of CD4+ or CD8+ T cells sorted from blood, obtained in a trial of the OX40 agonist ivuxolimab. These receptors were obtained from an adult with an advanced solid tumor such as melanoma, head and neck, liver or kidney cancer.

The rearrangement joins TRBV14 to TRBJ2-3; D gene uncertain. Germline V CDR1 and CDR2: SGHDN, FVKESK. This CDR3 contains 15 residues. V lost 0 bases to trimming and J lost 4 bases, with 11 bases between them. CDR3 sequence reads: CASSQDERSADTQYF. CDR3 nucleotide sequence: TGTGCCAGCAGCCAAGATGAACGTTCCGCAGATACGCAGTATTTT.

The rearrangement links TRBV5-8 to TRBJ1-4; D is undetermined. The CDR3 length is 12 residues. Germline loops: CDR1 SGHTS, CDR2 YDEGEE. Between the trimmed V and J ends, which lost 5 bases and 8 bases, there was a span of 10 bases. CDR3 protein: CASSSWEEKLFF. The CDR3 region has the DNA TGTGCCAGCAGTTCCTGGGAGGAAAAACTGTTTTTT.

This clone came up a few times. Written as DNA, the CDR3 is TGTGCCAGCAGTTTCTACGACGATGAGCAGTTCTTC. Translated, it gives CASSFYDDEQFF. The J gene is TRBJ2-1, the V gene TRBV28; D call uncertain. The germline CDR1 and CDR2 sequences are MDHEN and SYDVKM. The CDR3 has 12 residues. V lost 3 bases and J 8 bases, leaving 8 bases between the germline ends. The full variable domain, with the rest looked up from reference TRBV28 and TRBJ2-1, is DVKVTQSSRYLVKRTGEKVFLECVQDMDHENMFWYRQDPGLGLRLIYFSYDVKMKEKGDIPEGYSVSREKKERFSLILESASTNQTSMYLCASSFYDDEQFFGPGTRLTVL.

The genes are TRBV14 and TRBJ2-7; 9 bases fit TRBD1. CDR1 and CDR2 from the germline V gene are SGHDN and FVKESK. The junction had 7 bases not matched to a gene; V was cut back by 4 bases and J by 0 bases. The CDR3 is 16 amino acids. CDR3 sequence: CASSRYGQGPSYEQYF. CDR3 in DNA: TGTGCCAGCAGCCGATATGGACAGGGGCCCTCCTACGAGCAGTACTTC.

V gene TRBV28 combines with J gene TRBJ1-2; D gene ambiguous. CDR3 length: 13 residues. CDR1 is MDHEN and CDR2 is SYDVKM in the germline V gene. With 5 bases removed from V and 3 bases from J, the gap between germline ends came to 10 bases. The DNA of the CDR3 is TGTGCCAGCAGTCAATACCTGGACTATGGCTACACCTTC. Translated, it gives CASSQYLDYGYTF.

The chain joins TRBV5-6 to TRBJ2-7; possibly TRBD2 for D (6 bases). The CDR3 is made up of 11 amino acids. Germline V gives CDR1 SGHDT, CDR2 YYEEEE. V was pared by 3 bases and J by 6 bases, with 7 bases between. The CDR3 sequence is CASSWGGEQYF. CDR3 in DNA: TGTGCCAGCAGCTGGGGAGGCGAGCAGTACTTC.

The chain is built from TRBV9 and TRBJ2-7; TRBD1 is a possible D gene (6 bases). The V end lost 3 bases, the J end lost 4 bases, and 11 bases lay between the germline ends. Germline lookup yields CDR1 SGDLS and CDR2 YYNGEE. This CDR3 has 13 amino acids. This CDR3 is CASSAGVGYEQYF. CDR3 in DNA: TGTGCCAGCAGCGCAGGGGTTGGATACGAGCAGTACTTC. Full variable domain (outside the CDR3, taken from reference TRBV9 and TRBJ2-7): DSGVTQTPKHLITATGQRVTLRCSPRSGDLSVYWYQQSLDQGLQFLIQYYNGEERAKGNILERFSAQQFPDLHSELNLSSLELGDSALYFCASSAGVGYEQYFGPGTRLTVT.

As to this clone: The identical CDR3 is also encoded by other nucleotide sequences in the sample. The rearrangement joins TRBV6-1 to TRBJ2-7; 8 positions match TRBD1. V gave up 1 base and J gave up 1 base; unmatched junction bases: 3. CDR1 is MNHNS, CDR2 SASEGT, per germline. The CDR3 extends over 15 amino acids. The CDR3 loop is CASSEGRGPSYEQYF. Written as DNA, the CDR3 is TGTGCCAGCAGTGAAGGCAGGGGGCCTTCCTACGAGCAGTACTTC.

The chain couples TRBV19 to TRBJ1-1; D is unresolved. The germline V gene encodes CDR1 LNHDA and CDR2 SQIVND (reference sequence). This CDR3 has 16 amino acids. With 5 bases removed from V and 4 bases from J, the gap between germline ends came to 20 bases. In nucleotides, the CDR3 is TGTGCCAGTAGTTCCAAGGGCCGGAGTGGAATCACTGAAGCTTTCTTT. This gives the protein CASSSKGRSGITEAFF.

This chain joins TRBV7-8 and TRBJ2-2; tentatively, D is TRBD1 or TRBD2 (6 bases each). The CDR3 spans 16 residues. Germline values: CDR1 SGHVS, CDR2 FQNEAQ. V was shortened by 5 bases and J by 5 bases, with 18 bases between the two germline ends. For the CDR3, the DNA is TGTGCCAGCAGCCATAAACCGGGGGCAGGAACCGGGGAGCTGTTTTTT. This translates into CASSHKPGAGTGELFF.

V usage is TRBV11-3 and J usage is TRBJ2-6, with 7 bases lining up with TRBD1. The V gene end was trimmed by 2 bases and the J gene end by 0 bases; junction bases not matched to a gene: 1. This CDR3 is 16 amino acids long. The germline gives CDR1 SGHNT, CDR2 YENEEA. CDR3 coding DNA: TGTGCCAGCAGCTTACGACAGGGCTCTGGGGCCAACGTCCTGACTTTC. It yields the protein CASSLRQGSGANVLTF.

The rearrangement uses TRBV28 and TRBJ1-1; the D is unclear. V was trimmed by 7 bases and J by 0 bases, leaving 15 bases between them. CDR1 is MDHEN and CDR2 is SYDVKM in the germline V gene. The CDR3 runs to 15 residues. The DNA of the CDR3 is TGTGCCAGCATCTCGGCCGGTAGTCTGAACACTGAAGCTTTCTTT. It is translated as CASISAGSLNTEAFF.

The chain carries TRBV2 and TRBJ1-3; the D gene is possibly TRBD1 (6 bases). V shed 5 bases and J shed 7 bases, with 15 bases lying between them. Germline CDR1 SNHLY, CDR2 FYNNEI. This CDR3 is built from 14 residues. CDR3 region: CASSPGVGKNTIYF. The CDR3 coding sequence is TGTGCCAGCAGTCCAGGGGTGGGCAAGAACACCATATATTTT.

The J gene is TRBJ2-1, the V gene TRBV4-1; D is undetermined. Germline CDR1 is MGHRA and CDR2 is YSYEKL. The CDR3 runs 13 residues. V shed 0 bases and J shed 7 bases, with 7 bases lying between them. CDR3 DNA: TGCGCCAGCAGCCAAGATGGACCAAATGAGCAGTTCTTC. Translated: CASSQDGPNEQFF.

This clone was detected a few times. The chain's CDR3 is CASSPRTSSGFNEQFF. The CDR3 coding sequence is TGCGCCAGCAGCCCCCGGACTAGTTCGGGTTTTAATGAGCAGTTCTTC. The chain carries TRBV4-3 and TRBJ2-1, with TRBD2 matching over 7 bases. This CDR3 is 16 amino acids long. J lost 7 bases, V lost 4 bases, and 13 bases had no gene match. Per the germline V gene, CDR1 is LGHNA and CDR2 is YSLEER.

The chain links TRBV10-3 to TRBJ2-3; D may correspond to TRBD1 or TRBD2 (5 bases each). This CDR3 comprises 17 residues. The germline V gene encodes CDR1 ENHRY and CDR2 SYGVKD. V was pared by 0 bases and J by 3 bases, with 16 bases between. The chain's CDR3 is CAISESGTARLTDTQYF. DNA of the CDR3: TGTGCCATCAGTGAGTCTGGGACCGCTCGTCTTACAGATACGCAGTATTTT.

In this sample, this clone turned up a few times. This chain joins TRBV6-8 and TRBJ1-1, with 9 positions matching TRBD1. Germline CDR1 is MNHGY and CDR2 is SAAAGT. The CDR3 length is 16 residues. The V gene end was trimmed by 2 bases and the J gene end by 2 bases; junction bases not matched to a gene: 6. The CDR3 spells CASSYPDRGKNTEAFF. The CDR3 DNA follows: TGTGCCAGCAGTTACCCCGACAGGGGGAAAAACACTGAAGCTTTCTTT.

This chain joins TRBV7-9 and TRBJ2-3, with TRBD1 matching 9 bases. Trimming at V came to 2 bases and at J to 1 base, leaving 4 bases not matched to a gene. This CDR3 contains 16 residues. Germline V gene data show CDR1 as SEHNR and CDR2 as FQNEAQ (reference sequence). CDR3: CASSLPDRGRTDTQYF. The CDR3 DNA reads as TGTGCCAGCAGCTTACCGGACAGGGGCCGCACAGATACGCAGTATTTT.

The V and J genes are TRBV14 and TRBJ1-1; D gene uncertain. CDR1 SGHDN and CDR2 FVKESK come from the germline V gene. This CDR3 spans 13 amino acids. The V and J ends lost 1 base and 4 bases respectively, with 7 bases between them. The DNA for the CDR3 is TGTGCCAGCAGCCAAGGGTCCGTCACTGAAGCTTTCTTT. Translation gives CASSQGSVTEAFF.

This chain joins TRBV28 and TRBJ2-7; 8 bases agree with TRBD1. CDR3 length equals 14 residues. V dropped 7 bases and J dropped 6; count of bases not matched to a gene: 11. Germline lookup yields CDR1 MDHEN and CDR2 SYDVKM. CDR3 region: CASKVGQVYREQYF. The CDR3 DNA reads TGTGCCAGCAAGGTGGGACAGGTATATCGCGAGCAGTACTTC.

This sequence joins TRBV5-1 and TRBJ2-7, with D perhaps TRBD1 (6 bases). V was clipped by 0 bases and J by 5 bases, with 12 bases between them. CDR1 SGHRS and CDR2 YFSETQ come from the germline V gene. This CDR3 comprises 14 residues. The CDR3 sequence: CASSLAKGGDEQYF. For the CDR3, the DNA is TGCGCCAGCAGCTTGGCCAAAGGGGGTGACGAGCAGTACTTC.

This clone showed up just once. This CDR3 is CASSLRGGYNEQFF. The CDR3 coding sequence is TGTGCCAGCAGCCTTCGGGGGGGCTACAATGAGCAGTTCTTC. The rearrangement joins TRBV28 to TRBJ2-1; 8 bases are shared with TRBD2. V was clipped by 6 bases and J by 3 bases; unmatched bases: 4. From germline, CDR1 is MDHEN and CDR2 SYDVKM. The CDR3 extends over 14 amino acids.

The chain uses TRBV19 and TRBJ1-1, with D uncertain. The V and J ends lost 5 bases and 1 base respectively, with 8 bases between them. The CDR3 length is 13 residues. CDR1 and CDR2 from the germline V gene are LNHDA and SQIVND (reference sequence). CDR3 amino acids: CASSVAGNTEAFF. CDR3 coding DNA: TGTGCCAGTAGTGTCGCGGGGAACACTGAAGCTTTCTTT.

V gene TRBV30 combines with J gene TRBJ1-2; no firm D call. Trimming removed 5 bases from V and 4 bases from J, with 20 bases in between. Germline CDR1 GTSNPN, CDR2 SVGIG (reference sequence). The CDR3 consists of 15 residues. The CDR3 nucleotides are TGTGCCTGGCCACCTACGTTAGGGTGGCTCTATGGCTACACCTTC. Its protein is CAWPPTLGWLYGYTF.

The chain combines TRBV4-1 with TRBJ2-7; TRBD1 agrees at 7 bases. CDR1 and CDR2 (germline): MGHRA, YSYEKL. The CDR3 is 15 residues long. J lost 2 bases, V lost 1 base, and 5 bases had no gene match. CDR3 residues: CASSQGLGQTYEQYF. CDR3 sequence (DNA): TGCGCCAGCAGCCAAGGCCTGGGACAGACCTACGAGCAGTACTTC.

This clone was detected only a few times. The chain uses TRBV7-8 and TRBJ2-1; 9 nucleotides line up with TRBD2. J was trimmed by 2 bases and V by 5 bases; bases with no gene match: 4. The germline V gene encodes CDR1 SGHVS and CDR2 FQNEAQ. This CDR3 contains 15 residues. This CDR3 reads CASSPAGGTYNEQFF. CDR3 DNA sequence: TGTGCCAGCAGCCCAGCGGGAGGTACCTACAATGAGCAGTTCTTC.

This chain links TRBV21-1 with TRBJ2-7; the DNA was not compared with TRBD1, the D call given in the table. TRBV21-1 is noted as a pseudogene. The CDR3 totals 14 residues. CDR3 sequence (DNA): TGTGCCAGCAGCACTTGGGACAACTCCTACGAGCAGTACTTC. Its translation is CASSTWDNSYEQYF.

The chain employs TRBV19 and TRBJ2-5, with a tentative D call TRBD1 (6 bases). The CDR3 is 12 amino acids. The ends were cut back, 7 bases at V and 1 base at J, with 7 bases in the middle. CDR1 and CDR2 from the germline V gene are LNHDA and SQIVND (reference sequence). The CDR3 DNA reads as TGTGCCAGTATGGACAGCCAAGAGACCCAGTACTTC. Protein sequence: CASMDSQETQYF. The complete variable domain, with remaining parts taken from reference TRBV19 and TRBJ2-5, reads DGGITQSPKYLFRKEGQNVTLSCEQNLNHDAMYWYRQDPGQGLRLIYYSQIVNDFQKGDIAEGYSVSREKKESFPLTVTSAQKNPTAFYLCASMDSQETQYFGPGTRLLVL.

This chain connects TRBV27 to TRBJ1-2; the D gene is possibly TRBD1 (5 bases). The germline V and J ends were trimmed by 0 bases and 8 bases, with 10 bases remaining between them. The CDR3 loop spans 13 amino acids. Looked up from germline, CDR1 is MNHEY and CDR2 is SMNVEV (reference sequence). The CDR3 spells CASSLSVGGGYTF. CDR3 coding DNA: TGTGCCAGCAGTTTATCGGTGGGGGGAGGCTACACCTTC.

V is TRBV1 and J is TRBJ2-6; TRBD1 reflects the table's D call only, with no check against the DNA. TRBV1 is given as a pseudogene. The CDR3 runs 20 residues. The CDR3 sequence is CTSSQEVSEQGASGANVLTF. The CDR3 DNA reads as TGCACCAGCAGCCAAGAGGTGAGTGAACAGGGGGCGTCTGGGGCCAACGTCCTGACTTTC.